The sequence of this T cell receptor (beta chain) was determined in a study of blood T cell repertoires in COVID-19. Overall study: T cells, B-cell-depleted T cells, or PBMCs provided the cDNA or gDNA that served as material.

Some clones are missing from TCRdb's copy, which holds only in-frame ones; the method was immunoSEQ multiplex PCR. The sample consists of 400,000 to 450,000 clones, roughly nine tenths of them appearing once. Those who participated ranged in age from roughly 18 to 100 years and resided in under 25 US areas. Cohort allocation depended upon clinical history that participants reported. Recovered participants had two consecutive negative NP/OP PCR tests, healthcare professional clearance, or symptom resolution. Sequencing used PBMCs or T cells enriched from blood (not recorded which). The TCR sequence derives from a man aged 30 to 45 who had recovered from COVID-19.

DNA for the CDR3: TGTGCCAGCAGGACAGGGGGAGGTTTGGAAGCTTTCTTT. It codes for CASRTGGGLEAFF. The V gene is TRBV12-3 or TRBV12-4, the J gene TRBJ1-1; TRBD1 aligns across 9 bases. The CDR3 is 13 residues long. V lost 6 bases to trimming and J lost 8 bases; unmatched junction nucleotides: 7.